These T cell receptor beta chains were read from a single sample in a study of blood T cell repertoires in COVID-19. Sequenced by immunoSEQ multiplex PCR; TCRdb stores in-frame clones only, minus some. The sample comprises 35,000 to 40,000 clones, around four fifths of which are singletons, and under 50% rests with the top ten. The sample comprised peripheral blood. The receptors here all came from a man older than 75 with active or convalescent COVID-19. Both conserved end residues are part of each CDR3. D genes are given only for firm matches. Not every row has a clone size; where given, it reads once, few, many or a size class.

>few|.|TRBV28|TRBJ2-7
TGTGCCAGCAATTCAGGGGAAACCAACGAGCAGTACTTC
CASNSGETNEQYF
>.|TRBD1|TRBV6-6|TRBJ1-2
TGTGCCAGCAGAGACCCCGGGACAGGGGCCTTATATGGCTACACCTTC
CASRDPGTGALYGYTF
>few|.|TRBV28|TRBJ1-2
TGTGCCAGCAGTTTGGACAGCTATGGCTACACCTTC
CASSLDSYGYTF
>few|.|TRBV6-4|TRBJ2-1
TGTGCCAGCAGCCGGGACTCGAGCTCCTACAATGAGCAGTTCTTC
CASSRDSSSYNEQFF
>few|.|TRBV10-3|TRBJ2-7
TGTGCCATCAAAGGAGTAGGGGCGCGGGAGCAGTACTTC
CAIKGVGAREQYF
>.|.|TRBV28|TRBJ2-7
TGTGCCAGCAGTCCCTTCCTACTTTGGGGGGTCTCCGAGCAGTACTTC
CASSPFLLWGVSEQYF
>.|TRBD1|TRBV7-6|TRBJ1-2
TGTGCCAGCAGTTTTGACCGGACAGGCTATGGCTACACCTTC
CASSFDRTGYGYTF
>.|TRBD2|TRBV9|TRBJ2-7
TGTGCCAGCAGCCCGGGGGGAGCCTACGAGCAGTACTTC
CASSPGGAYEQYF
>.|.|TRBV9|TRBJ2-2
TGTGCCAGCAGCGTAGTGGCAGGGCCCGCCGCCGGGGAGCTGTTTTTT
CASSVVAGPAAGELFF
>.|.|TRBV29-1|TRBJ1-1
TGCAGCGTTGAAGCTACTGGGATCGGGGGGATGAACACTGAAGCTTTCTTT
CSVEATGIGGMNTEAFF
>.|.|TRBV7-6|TRBJ2-5
TGTGCCAGCAGCTTAGGTTTACAGGGCTGGGCAGAGACCCAGTACTTC
CASSLGLQGWAETQYF
>.|TRBD2|TRBV25-1|TRBJ2-7
TGTGCCAGCAGTGAGGGGGGGAGACCTTCCTACGAGCAGTACTTC
CASSEGGRPSYEQYF